This T cell receptor beta chain came from a study of cytomegalovirus exposure and HLA in healthy donors. In germline, CDR1 is SQVTM, CDR2 ANQGSEA. Trimming pared 4 bases from V and 0 bases from J, leaving 6 bases between. The CDR3 runs 13 residues. Amplification used 60 Vbeta primers and 13 Jbeta primers. TCRdb's table, derived via immunoSEQ multiplex PCR, lists solely in-frame clones and lacks some. The sample lists about 190,000 clones, roughly 80% occurring once. The sequenced sample was PBMCs. This receptor was identified in a young woman in good health and CMV-seronegative. The chain employs TRBV29-1 and TRBJ2-2; D is unresolved. The CDR3 DNA follows: TGCAGCGTTGCTCCTGCGAACACCGGGGAGCTGTTTTTT. It is translated as CSVAPANTGELFF.